The next 21 T cell receptor beta chains were all read from a single sample in a study of siplizumab effects on memory and regulatory T cells. The repertoire was sequenced with immunoSEQ multiplex PCR; TCRdb's copy has only in-frame clones and lacks some. Of some 100,000 clones listed, 91% are singletons. Sequencing input: CD4+ T cells sorted from blood. These receptors were taken from a human donor in good health.

This rearrangement joins TRBV28 to TRBJ1-5; 8 nucleotides line up with TRBD1. Losses at the gene ends were 5 bases for V and 6 bases for J; bases not matched to a gene: 12. There are 16 residues in the CDR3. Germline lookup yields CDR1 MDHEN and CDR2 SYDVKM. As DNA, the CDR3 is TGTGCCAGCAGTCCCTATGCAGGGGGCTCAGGTCAGCCCCAGCATTTT. Translating gives CASSPYAGGSGQPQHF.

This chain connects TRBV6-6 to TRBJ2-1; D might be TRBD1 (6 bases). This CDR3 comprises 13 residues. From germline, CDR1 is MNHNY and CDR2 SVGAGI (reference sequence). Trimming removed 2 bases from V and 7 bases from J, with 9 bases in between. Here the CDR3 DNA reads TGTGCCAGCAGTTACGGGACATTAAATGAGCAGTTCTTC. It specifies CASSYGTLNEQFF.

V gene TRBV29-1 combines with J gene TRBJ2-5, with TRBD2 matching 10 bases. Germline assignment: CDR1 SQVTM and CDR2 ANQGSEA. The CDR3 length is 13 residues. After removal of 7 bases from V and 2 bases from J, the junction contained 4 bases not matched to a gene. DNA for the CDR3: TGCAGCGCCGAGGGACTAGCGCAAGAGACCCAGTACTTC. Translated, it gives CSAEGLAQETQYF.

V is TRBV5-1 and J is TRBJ2-7; 7 nucleotides match TRBD1. The CDR3 is 14 residues long. The germline V gene encodes CDR1 SGHRS and CDR2 YFSETQ. Trimming removed 4 bases from V and 3 bases from J; junction bases left unmatched: 7. This chain's CDR3 is CASSRDSRDYEQYF. CDR3 sequence (DNA): TGCGCCAGCAGCCGGGACAGTAGGGACTACGAGCAGTACTTC.

The chain uses TRBV5-4 and TRBJ2-5; TRBD2 agrees at 7 bases. V shed 0 bases and J 1 base; nucleotides not matched to a gene: 3. The CDR3 loop spans 15 amino acids. Per the germline V gene, CDR1 is SGHNT and CDR2 is YYREEE (reference sequence). The CDR3 DNA is TGTGCCAGCAGCTTGGGCGGGGGAGGCCAAGAGACCCAGTACTTC. Translated: CASSLGGGGQETQYF.

The chain links TRBV6-1 to TRBJ2-1; D is undetermined. The V and J ends lost 4 bases and 9 bases respectively, with 10 bases between them. The CDR3 totals 12 residues. Germline CDR1 reads MNHNS; CDR2 reads SASEGT. This chain's CDR3 is CASSGRFTEQFF. The DNA for the CDR3 is TGTGCCAGCAGTGGTCGTTTCACTGAGCAGTTCTTC.

The J gene is TRBJ2-5, the V gene TRBV30; a weak D match, TRBD2 (7 bases). Germline V gene data show CDR1 as GTSNPN and CDR2 as SVGIG (reference sequence). Trimming took 3 bases from V and 7 from J, leaving 18 bases between them. The CDR3 has 14 residues. CDR3 sequence reads: CAWRGGRGIGTQYF. In DNA, the CDR3 is TGTGCCTGGAGGGGGGGGCGGGGTATAGGGACCCAGTACTTC. Filled out from reference TRBV30 and TRBJ2-5, the complete variable domain reads SQTIHQWPATLVQPVGSPLSLECTVEGTSNPNLYWYRQAAGRGLQLLFYSVGIGQISSEVPQNLSASRPQDRQFILSSKKLLLSDSGFYLCAWRGGRGIGTQYFGPGTRLLVL.

The count of this clone is one. V and J are TRBV28 and TRBJ2-1; 10 bases agree with TRBD2. Trimming removed 8 bases from V and 6 bases from J; junction bases left unmatched: 7. CDR1 and CDR2 from the germline V gene are MDHEN and SYDVKM. The CDR3 length is 14 residues. The CDR3 bases are TGTGCCAGCTGGTCTAGCGGGGGTGCCAATGAGCAGTTCTTC. Amino acid sequence: CASWSSGGANEQFF.

The DNA for the CDR3 is TGTGCCAGCTCACCATCGAAGGGAACTGAAGCTTTCTTT. It encodes CASSPSKGTEAFF. The J gene is TRBJ1-1, the V gene TRBV18; D unclear. V lost 2 bases and J lost 5, with 9 bases in between. The CDR3 spans 13 residues. Germline V gene data show CDR1 as KGHSH and CDR2 as LQKENI.

This clone came up a few times. The rearrangement joins TRBV7-9 to TRBJ1-6; 7 nucleotides align to TRBD1. Looked up from germline, CDR1 is SEHNR and CDR2 is FQNEAQ (reference sequence). V lost 10 bases to trimming and J lost 8 bases; unmatched junction nucleotides: 8. There are 13 residues in the CDR3. The CDR3 nucleotides read TGTGCCACCGAGGACAGGCGTGATTCACCCCTCCACTTT. Its translation: CATEDRRDSPLHF.

This chain uses TRBV28 with TRBJ1-5; D remains unclear. The CDR3 is 17 amino acids. V lost 2 bases and J lost 0, with 14 bases in between. Germline assignment: CDR1 MDHEN and CDR2 SYDVKM. The CDR3 is CASSLPPGGYSNQPQHF. As DNA, the CDR3 is TGTGCCAGCAGTTTACCACCTGGAGGTTATAGCAATCAGCCCCAGCATTTT.

The chain links TRBV11-2 to TRBJ1-3; no firm D call. From germline, CDR1 is SGHAT and CDR2 FQNNGV. The CDR3 consists of 13 residues. V lost 1 base, J lost 5 bases, and 6 bases lay in between. CDR3 DNA sequence: TGTGCCAGCAGCTTAGGGGTCAGAAACACCATATATTTT. Its translation is CASSLGVRNTIYF.

The CDR3 region is CASSPFQETQYF. As DNA, the CDR3 is TGTGCCAGCAGCCCCTTTCAAGAGACCCAGTACTTC. This chain links TRBV2 with TRBJ2-5; D remains ambiguous. This CDR3 comprises 12 residues. Trimming removed 6 bases at V and 2 bases at J, with 7 bases between. Germline V gene data show CDR1 as SNHLY and CDR2 as FYNNEI.

CDR3 sequence reads: CASSGDIQGVLWNSPLHF. The CDR3 DNA is TGTGCCAGCAGCGGAGACATACAGGGAGTGCTTTGGAATTCACCCCTCCACTTT. The chain carries TRBV9 and TRBJ1-6; maybe TRBD1 (6 bases). V was shortened by 3 bases and J by 7 bases, with 23 bases between the two germline ends. Germline V CDR1 and CDR2: SGDLS, YYNGEE. The CDR3 spans 18 residues.

For this clone: Other DNA sequences in the sample encode the same CDR3. This chain uses TRBV6-5 with TRBJ1-3, with D possibly matching TRBD1 (6 bases). The germline gives CDR1 MNHEY, CDR2 SVGAGI. Trimming shortened V by 6 bases and J by 4 bases, and 10 bases separated the two germline ends. This CDR3 has 13 amino acids. CDR3 region: CASRIQGGNTIYF. The CDR3 region has the DNA TGTGCCAGCAGGATACAGGGAGGAAACACCATATATTTT.

The chain carries TRBV5-1 and TRBJ1-3; D not resolved. From germline, CDR1 is SGHRS and CDR2 YFSETQ. The CDR3 is made up of 15 amino acids. V shed 4 bases and J shed 0 bases, with 11 bases lying between them. CDR3 sequence: CASSVQPDSGNTIYF. The CDR3 DNA is TGCGCCAGCAGCGTTCAACCAGACTCTGGAAACACCATATATTTT.

The chain links TRBV7-2 to TRBJ2-3; 7 positions match TRBD2. Trimming took 7 bases from V and 3 from J; bases not matched to a gene: 7. The CDR3 extends over 14 amino acids. From germline, CDR1 is SGHTA and CDR2 FQGNSA. The CDR3 sequence is CASTPSSGTDTQYF. Written as DNA, the CDR3 is TGTGCCAGCACCCCCTCTAGCGGTACAGATACGCAGTATTTT.

V is TRBV7-3 and J is TRBJ2-1; TRBD2 matches 11 bases. In germline, CDR1 is SGHTA, CDR2 FQGTGA. V shed 5 bases and J 7 bases; nucleotides not matched to a gene: 16. The CDR3 runs to 18 residues. The CDR3 protein is CASSPPNSGGAARNEQFF. The CDR3 DNA is TGTGCCAGCAGCCCACCTAATAGCGGGGGGGCCGCTAGGAATGAGCAGTTCTTC.

The chain joins TRBV7-2 to TRBJ2-7, with D possibly TRBD1 on 5 matching bases. Germline CDR1 reads SGHTA; CDR2 reads FQGNSA. CDR3 length equals 13 residues. V shed 3 bases and J shed 7 bases, with 13 bases lying between them. The CDR3 is CASSFRIRTEQYF. CDR3 DNA: TGTGCCAGCAGCTTTAGAATCCGGACAGAGCAGTACTTC. The full variable domain, its missing parts supplied by reference TRBV7-2 and TRBJ2-7, is GAGVSQSPSNKVTEKGKDVELRCDPISGHTALYWYRQSLGQGLEFLIYFQGNSAPDKSGLPSDRFSAERTGGSVSTLTIQRTQQEDSAVYLCASSFRIRTEQYFGPGTRLTVT.

This clone was counted only a few times. The V gene is TRBV5-1, the J gene TRBJ1-1; 10 bases are shared with TRBD1. Losses at the gene ends were 4 bases for V and 2 bases for J; bases not matched to a gene: 5. Germline loops: CDR1 SGHRS, CDR2 YFSETQ. This CDR3 contains 15 residues. For the CDR3, the DNA is TGCGCCAGCAGCCCAAGACAGGGGGCAAACACTGAAGCTTTCTTT. Amino acids: CASSPRQGANTEAFF.

The chain recombines TRBV28 with TRBJ1-5, with D uncertain. The ends were cut back, 5 bases at V and 0 bases at J, with 5 bases in the middle. The germline CDR1 and CDR2 sequences are MDHEN and SYDVKM. The CDR3 extends over 13 amino acids. Written as DNA, the CDR3 is TGTGCCAGCAGTCTTTATAGCAATCAGCCCCAGCATTTT. Translating gives CASSLYSNQPQHF.